The rows below give T cell receptor beta chains drawn from one sample of a study of OX40 agonist ivuxolimab in advanced cancers. Sequencing was performed with immunoSEQ multiplex PCR; in TCRdb, only in-frame clones are kept and a portion is missing. The profile covers tens of thousands of clones, with roughly 86% appearing a single time and approximately 4% taken by the ten largest. The sample was CD4+ or CD8+ T cells sorted from blood, taken in a trial of the OX40 agonist ivuxolimab. The receptors were gathered from an adult with an advanced solid tumor such as melanoma, head and neck, liver or kidney cancer. Each CDR3 is given with its conserved first and last residue. Each record gives: clone size, V gene, J gene, CDR3 protein. Clone size appears in some rows only: once, few, many, or a class for an expanded clone.

>-|TRBV9|TRBJ2-6
CASSVVGFSSGANVLTF
>-|TRBV5-4|TRBJ2-1
CASSLESSGYNEQFF
>few|TRBV5-1|TRBJ1-2
CASSFERDYGYTF
>-|TRBV10-3|TRBJ2-3
CAIMGVDTQYF
>-|TRBV6-1|TRBJ2-3
CASTGAVRTDTQYF
>-|TRBV9|TRBJ2-3
CASSVGASDTDTQYF
>-|TRBV30|TRBJ1-1
CAWSYGPTVNTEAFF
>-|TRBV29-1|TRBJ1-5
CSVEVGPNQPQHF
>-|TRBV9|TRBJ1-2
CASTRDRGHVNGYTF
>-|TRBV7-2|TRBJ1-6
CASSLAPQNSPLHF
>-|TRBV2|TRBJ2-1
CASSVDAGAGYNEQFF
>-|TRBV2|TRBJ2-1
CASTKDRNNEQFF
>-|TRBV6-1|TRBJ2-3
CASRLPSGDTDTQYF
>-|TRBV7-9|TRBJ2-1
CASSLDTSYNEQFF
>-|TRBV23-1|TRBJ2-3
CASSQLAVTDTQYF
>-|TRBV7-9|TRBJ2-5
CASSLGTSSGETQYF
>few|TRBV11-3|TRBJ2-3
CASSYDLGGNTQYF
>once|TRBV6-5|TRBJ1-1
CASSYGSNTEAFF
>few|TRBV13|TRBJ1-1
CASSSPGHLNTEAFF
>-|TRBV5-1|TRBJ1-1
CASSQPDSLNTEAFF
>-|TRBV19|TRBJ2-5
CASSTGYGETQYF
>-|TRBV2|TRBJ1-1
CASTTERSTEAFF
>-|TRBV29-1|TRBJ1-2
CSADTGGRYYGYTF
>-|TRBV11-3|TRBJ2-3
CASSLTSGSGDTQYF
>-|TRBV5-1|TRBJ2-7
CASSLLTTSGRTYEQYF
>-|TRBV7-8|TRBJ2-5
CASSLGQGAQETQYF
>-|TRBV30|TRBJ2-7
CAWSVGYSSSYEQYF
>once|TRBV6-1|TRBJ1-1
CASSERGRNTEAFF
>-|TRBV7-9|TRBJ2-7
CASSLTGTAYEQYF
>-|TRBV28|TRBJ1-3
CASSPTGASGNTIYF
>once|TRBV2|TRBJ2-1
CAGRLGIYNEQFF
>-|TRBV5-5|TRBJ1-1
CASSRQFPEAFF